The 8 T cell receptor beta chains given below trace back to one sample, sequenced in a study of OX40 agonist ivuxolimab in advanced cancers. Sequenced by immunoSEQ multiplex PCR; TCRdb stores in-frame clones only, minus some. Found here are about 76,000 clones, around nine tenths of them singletons; the top ten hold under 15%. The sequencing here drew on CD4+ or CD8+ T cells sorted from blood, taken in a trial of the OX40 agonist ivuxolimab. The receptors here all came from an adult with an advanced solid tumor such as melanoma, head and neck, liver or kidney cancer.

The genes are TRBV6-5 and TRBJ2-7; D remains ambiguous. This CDR3 is 14 amino acids long. Germline CDR1 is MNHEY and CDR2 is SVGAGI. Trimming removed 7 bases from V and 6 bases from J, with 19 bases in between. The CDR3 sequence is CASTPVRVKREQYF. The CDR3 nucleotides read TGTGCCAGCACCCCCGTACGGGTGAAACGCGAGCAGTACTTC.

The chain combines TRBV28 with TRBJ2-7; 11 bases fit TRBD1. CDR3 size: 14 residues. Germline lookup yields CDR1 MDHEN and CDR2 SYDVKM. Trimming took 7 bases from V and 4 from J; bases not matched to a gene: 6. The CDR3 region is CASTEGQGAYEQYF. CDR3 bases: TGTGCCAGCACCGAAGGACAGGGGGCGTACGAGCAGTACTTC.

CDR3: CASSQVEWGNEQFF. The CDR3 nucleotides are TGCGCCAGCAGCCAAGTTGAATGGGGGAATGAGCAGTTCTTC. V usage is TRBV4-1 and J usage is TRBJ2-1; D may match TRBD1 or TRBD2 (5 bases each). V lost 1 base, J lost 7 bases, and 11 bases lay in between. In germline, CDR1 is MGHRA, CDR2 YSYEKL. The CDR3 is 14 residues long.

The chain uses TRBV30 and TRBJ2-7; D gene uncertain. The CDR3 totals 13 residues. Trimming removed 0 bases at V and 3 bases at J, with 9 bases between. In germline, CDR1 is GTSNPN, CDR2 SVGIG (reference sequence). In nucleotides, the CDR3 is TGTGCCTGGAGTGTATGGGTCAGCTACGAGCAGTACTTC. It encodes CAWSVWVSYEQYF. Complete variable domain (other parts from reference TRBV30 and TRBJ2-7): SQTIHQWPATLVQPVGSPLSLECTVEGTSNPNLYWYRQAAGRGLQLLFYSVGIGQISSEVPQNLSASRPQDRQFILSSKKLLLSDSGFYLCAWSVWVSYEQYFGPGTRLTVT.

V usage is TRBV6-1 and J usage is TRBJ2-7; 7 positions match TRBD2. The CDR3 consists of 14 residues. V dropped 6 bases and J dropped 0; count of bases not matched to a gene: 5. Germline-derived CDR1 and CDR2 are MNHNS and SASEGT. CDR3 in amino acids: CASSGPSGSYEQYF. The DNA of the CDR3 is TGTGCCAGCAGCGGACCTAGCGGCTCCTACGAGCAGTACTTC.

This clone was observed a few times. DNA of the CDR3: TGTGCCAGCAGCTTAGGAGGGGGGTTAGCCAAAAACATTCAGTACTTC. This gives the protein CASSLGGGLAKNIQYF. The V gene is TRBV11-2, the J gene TRBJ2-4; D could derive from TRBD1 or TRBD2 (6 bases each). V was cut by 1 base and J by 0 bases, with 10 bases left in between. The CDR3 extends over 16 amino acids. The germline V gene has CDR1 SGHAT and CDR2 FQNNGV.

V is TRBV5-1 and J is TRBJ2-5; a weak D match, TRBD2 (5 bases). Trimming shortened V by 0 bases and J by 2 bases, and 14 bases separated the two germline ends. This CDR3 is built from 16 residues. The germline V gene encodes CDR1 SGHRS and CDR2 YFSETQ. CDR3 DNA sequence: TGCGCCAGCAGCTTGGAAGGTGGGAGAGGGCAAGAGACCCAGTACTTC. It encodes CASSLEGGRGQETQYF.

The V gene is TRBV7-6, the J gene TRBJ1-6, with no clear D. Germline loops: CDR1 SGHVS, CDR2 FNYEAQ. The CDR3 loop spans 14 amino acids. V lost 1 base to trimming and J lost 6 bases, with 7 bases between them. CDR3 in amino acids: CASSLGGGNSPLHF. The CDR3 DNA reads as TGTGCCAGCAGCTTAGGCGGTGGTAATTCACCCCTCCACTTT.